A selection of T cell receptor beta chains follows, all from one sample in a study of T cells in Graves' hyperthyroidism and ophthalmopathy. TCRdb re-called the multiplex PCR reads with MiXCR, one entry per CDR3 protein. The sample includes approximately 700,000 distinct CDR3 sequences, 45% of them seen just once. Material for sequencing was peripheral blood or thyroid tissue (not recorded which). The receptors come from an adult man with Graves' disease, either hyperthyroidism or ophthalmopathy (not recorded which). CDR3s include the opening cysteine and the closing phenylalanine or tryptophan.

TRBJ1-1,TRBV7-2,CASSLMTRGNTEAFF
TRBJ2-7,TRBV10-2,CASSESQGLEQYF
TRBJ1-2,TRBV11-2,CASSYRLSYGYTF
TRBJ1-4,TRBV12-3/TRBV12-4,CASSPYRGGEKLFF
TRBJ1-3,TRBV7-8,CASSLDGISGNTIYF
TRBJ1-6,TRBV11-2,CARDAEGSYNSPLHF
TRBJ1-1,TRBV12-3/TRBV12-4,CASSVSGMNTEAFF
TRBJ1-2,TRBV7-9,CASSLTDSYGYTF
TRBJ1-5,TRBV6-5,CASSDTNQPQHF
TRBJ2-5,TRBV2,CASSRRLAGEETQYF
TRBJ1-5,TRBV7-2,CASSVAGQENQPQHF
TRBJ1-2,TRBV25-1,CASSARQATNYGYTF
TRBJ2-7,TRBV7-2,CASSLRLAVSYEQYF
TRBJ1-1,TRBV29-1,CSVDGEGTEAFF
TRBJ1-2,TRBV12-3/TRBV12-4,CASSPPGQGLTNYGYTF
TRBJ2-6,TRBV2,CASRGDRGSGANVLTF
TRBJ1-4,TRBV5-1,CASSPWGRTNEKLFF
TRBJ2-2,TRBV10-3,CATSDLSGGAGELFF
TRBJ1-4,TRBV7-8,CASSRTVNEKLFF
TRBJ1-5,TRBV24-1,CATSPRASSNQPQHF
TRBJ1-6,TRBV20-1,CSVLTPSPNSPLHF
TRBJ2-5,TRBV6-4,CASSDESRGRETQYF
TRBJ1-3,TRBV5-6,CASSLRRLRNTIYF
TRBJ1-1,TRBV6-5,CASSELRGRFNTEAFF
TRBJ1-1,TRBV3-1,CASSHGVEAFF
TRBJ2-7,TRBV7-9,CASSTIAGQGEQYF
TRBJ2-2,TRBV19,CASSTGRLFF
TRBJ1-2,TRBV12-3/TRBV12-4,CASSYGGTARYGYTF
TRBJ1-3,TRBV15,CATSRQAPSGNTIYF
TRBJ1-5,TRBV20-1,CSARQGSQPQHF
TRBJ1-2,TRBV29-1,CSVDGLGYTF